One and the same sample provided the 25 T cell receptor beta chains below, sequenced in a study of T cell responses to AZD1222 COVID-19 vaccine. Repertoires were generated with immunoSEQ multiplex PCR, while TCRdb's copy carries only in-frame clones and drops some. The profile shows tens of thousands of clones, roughly 88% of them singletons. The sequencing used peripheral blood, collected 28 days after the second AZD1222 dose. The receptors stem from an adult who received the AZD1222 COVID-19 vaccine.

The V call is TRBV30, the J call TRBJ1-1, with 8 positions matching TRBD1. J lost 6 bases, V lost 3 bases, and 9 bases had no gene match. CDR3 length: 14 residues. The germline V gene encodes CDR1 GTSNPN and CDR2 SVGIG (reference sequence). As DNA, the CDR3 is TGTGCCTGGAGGAAAGGACAGGGAATATCTGAAGCTTTCTTT. Its protein product is CAWRKGQGISEAFF.

This clone was counted a single time. The gene calls are TRBV5-5 and TRBJ1-5, with a possible D match to TRBD1 (5 bases). V lost 3 bases and J lost 4, with 11 bases in between. CDR3 length equals 14 residues. CDR1 is SGHKS, CDR2 YYEKEE, per germline (reference sequence). CDR3 DNA sequence: TGTGCCAGCAGCTGGGGGACGGAAAATCAGCCCCAGCATTTT. This codes for CASSWGTENQPQHF.

The V gene is TRBV9, the J gene TRBJ1-3; 7 bases are shared with TRBD1. The V gene's germline CDR1 is SGDLS and CDR2 YYNGEE. The V segment lost 5 bases and the J segment 4 bases; nucleotides outside the gene matches: 9. There are 15 residues in the CDR3. CDR3 DNA sequence: TGTGCCAGCAGTTCAAGACAGGGTGTCGGAAACACCATATATTTT. Encoded protein: CASSSRQGVGNTIYF.

The chain carries TRBV2 and TRBJ2-1, with 12 positions matching TRBD2. The CDR3 sequence is 17 residues long. The V segment lost 3 bases and the J segment 8 bases; nucleotides outside the gene matches: 11. Germline V gene sequence: CDR1 SNHLY, CDR2 FYNNEI. The CDR3 spells CASSERASGRAVDEQFF. The CDR3 bases are TGTGCCAGCAGTGAGCGGGCTAGCGGGAGGGCCGTCGATGAGCAGTTCTTC.

The chain has TRBV11-3 and TRBJ1-1; possibly TRBD1 for D (6 bases). The V end was cut by 5 bases, the J end by 1 base, with 8 bases between. The germline V gene has CDR1 SGHNT and CDR2 YENEEA. This CDR3 has 13 amino acids. This CDR3 is CASSKQGNTEAFF. The DNA for the CDR3 is TGTGCCAGCAGCAAACAGGGGAACACTGAAGCTTTCTTT. The full variable domain, in which reference TRBV11-3 and TRBJ1-1 provide the parts outside the CDR3, is EAGVVQSPRYKIIEKKQPVAFWCNPISGHNTLYWYLQNLGQGPELLIRYENEEAVDDSQLPKDRFSAERLKGVDSTLKIQPAELGDSAVYLCASSKQGNTEAFFGQGTRLTVV.

This clone came up once. The chain has TRBV28 and TRBJ1-4; unclear D gene. The CDR3 runs to 15 residues. In germline, CDR1 is MDHEN, CDR2 SYDVKM. Trimming cost V 5 bases and J 4 bases, with 14 bases left between them. In DNA form, the CDR3 reads TGTGCCAGCAGTCCCGAGGGAGGGAGTAATGAAAAACTGTTTTTT. Translating gives CASSPEGGSNEKLFF.

The chain links TRBV7-9 to TRBJ2-1; 9 nucleotides line up with TRBD1. CDR1 and CDR2 from the germline V gene are SEHNR and FQNEAQ (reference sequence). Trimming at V came to 2 bases and at J to 4 bases, leaving 6 bases not matched to a gene. This CDR3 comprises 16 residues. This CDR3 reads CASSLSGTGLYNEQFF. The CDR3, as DNA: TGTGCCAGCAGCTTAAGTGGGACAGGGCTATACAATGAGCAGTTCTTC.

V is TRBV7-6 and J is TRBJ1-4; TRBD1 is a possible D gene (5 bases). The length of the CDR3 is 15 residues. CDR1 is SGHVS, CDR2 FNYEAQ, per germline. V lost 5 bases, J lost 3 bases, and 13 bases lay in between. This chain's CDR3 is CASSTRDGANEKLFF. CDR3 in DNA: TGTGCCAGCAGCACCCGGGACGGAGCTAATGAAAAACTGTTTTTT.

This rearrangement joins TRBV28 to TRBJ1-1; the D is unclear. CDR1 and CDR2 from the germline V gene are MDHEN and SYDVKM. CDR3 length equals 13 residues. Trimming removed 7 bases at V and 0 bases at J, with 9 bases between. CDR3 loop: CASKVLMNTEAFF. The DNA for the CDR3 is TGTGCCAGCAAGGTACTAATGAACACTGAAGCTTTCTTT.

The chain combines TRBV2 with TRBJ2-1, with D maybe TRBD1 (5 bases). The CDR3 sequence is 11 residues long. The V gene's germline CDR1 is SNHLY and CDR2 FYNNEI. V shed 11 bases and J shed 7 bases, with 12 bases lying between them. The CDR3: CAGNPGNEQFF. The CDR3 DNA follows: TGTGCCGGAAACCCAGGGAATGAGCAGTTCTTC.

This clone was counted a few times. The chain uses TRBV6-2 or TRBV6-3 and TRBJ2-2; D is ambiguous. Trimming pared 2 bases from V and 7 bases from J, leaving 20 bases between. The germline gives CDR1 MNHEY, CDR2 SVGEGT. This CDR3 spans 17 amino acids. The CDR3 region has the DNA TGTGCCAGCAGTTACAACACAGAGACCCATCTCAGCGGGGAGCTGTTTTTT. It is translated as CASSYNTETHLSGELFF.

V is TRBV20-1 and J is TRBJ2-1; D unresolved. Per the germline V gene, CDR1 is DFQATT and CDR2 is SNEGSKA (reference sequence). This CDR3 is 11 amino acids long. The V and J ends lost 0 bases and 8 bases respectively, with 5 bases between them. CDR3 protein: CSAREEYEQFF. The CDR3 nucleotides read TGCAGTGCTAGAGAGGAGTATGAGCAGTTCTTC.

This chain links TRBV2 with TRBJ2-7; 10 positions agree with TRBD1. Losses at the gene ends were 6 bases for V and 3 bases for J; bases not matched to a gene: 5. This CDR3 has 14 residues. Germline V gene lookup returns CDR1 SNHLY and CDR2 FYNNEI. The CDR3 DNA reads TGTGCCAGCAGCGGGGGACAGGGGTACTACGAGCAGTACTTC. Translating it yields CASSGGQGYYEQYF.

V is TRBV3-1 (or the pseudogene TRBV3-2) and J is TRBJ2-2, with 9 bases aligning to TRBD2. The CDR3 sequence is 21 residues long. Germline CDR1 is LGHDT and CDR2 is YNNKEL (reference sequence). Losses at the gene ends were 0 bases for V and 5 bases for J; bases not matched to a gene: 19. Here the CDR3 reads CASSQDHRREGAPIPTGELFF. The CDR3 DNA follows: TGTGCCAGCAGCCAAGATCATCGGCGGGAGGGCGCCCCAATTCCGACCGGGGAGCTGTTTTTT.

The V call is TRBV24-1, the J call TRBJ2-5, with no clear D. V gave up 3 bases and J gave up 4 bases, with 5 bases separating them. The CDR3 length is 12 residues. Germline values: CDR1 KGHDR, CDR2 SFDVKD. CDR3: CATSDAGETQYF. The CDR3 coding sequence is TGTGCCACCAGTGATGCCGGAGAGACCCAGTACTTC.

V usage is TRBV7-2 and J usage is TRBJ2-7; D gene ambiguous. The CDR3 totals 11 residues. The germline V gene encodes CDR1 SGHTA and CDR2 FQGNSA. V shed 1 base and J shed 11 bases, with 9 bases lying between them. The CDR3 sequence is CASSLGAHEYF. Here the CDR3 DNA reads TGTGCCAGCAGCTTAGGTGCGCACGAGTACTTC.

This chain joins TRBV7-2 and TRBJ2-2, with TRBD2 matching 9 bases. The CDR3 totals 16 residues. The trim removed 1 base at V and 6 bases at J, leaving 6 bases unmatched. Germline CDR1 reads SGHTA; CDR2 reads FQGNSA. CDR3 amino acids: CASSLDGGRAPGELFF. The CDR3 coding sequence is TGTGCCAGCAGCTTAGACGGCGGGAGGGCCCCCGGGGAGCTGTTTTTT.

The chain employs TRBV30 and TRBJ1-2, with 7 bases that match TRBD1. Germline CDR1 and CDR2: GTSNPN and SVGIG (reference sequence). V lost 0 bases and J lost 3; bases outside the gene matches: 7. The length of the CDR3 is 15 residues. The CDR3 region has the DNA TGTGCCTGGAGTGTTGGGGACAGCTTGTACTATGGCTACACCTTC. This gives the protein CAWSVGDSLYYGYTF.

CDR3 sequence (DNA): TGTGCCAGCAGCTTACTGCTAGCCCCCTCACCGGATACGCAGTATTTT. Residues: CASSLLLAPSPDTQYF. The V gene is TRBV7-2, the J gene TRBJ2-3, with D maybe TRBD2 (5 bases). CDR3 length: 16 amino acids. V lost 2 bases and J lost 6, with 18 bases in between. Germline V CDR1 and CDR2: SGHTA, FQGNSA.

This chain links TRBV7-9 with TRBJ1-6; D gene unclear. The CDR3 sequence is 12 residues long. In germline, CDR1 is SEHNR, CDR2 FQNEAQ (reference sequence). V was clipped by 5 bases and J by 7 bases, with 6 bases between them. The CDR3 reads CASSRENSPLHF. CDR3 DNA sequence: TGTGCCAGCAGCCGAGAGAATTCACCCCTCCACTTT.

The V gene is TRBV11-2, the J gene TRBJ2-7, with D possibly matching TRBD1 (6 bases). The CDR3 is 17 amino acids. Germline CDR1 reads SGHAT; CDR2 reads FQNNGV. V was trimmed by 3 bases and J by 2 bases, leaving 20 bases between them. The CDR3 DNA is TGTGCCAGCAGCTTTCGGTACGGACAGACAGAGACCTACGAGCAGTACTTC. Its translation: CASSFRYGQTETYEQYF.

The chain combines TRBV4-2 with TRBJ2-1; 15 nucleotides match TRBD2. Germline V gives CDR1 LGHNA, CDR2 YNFKEQ. The CDR3 contains 17 residues. The J segment lost 8 bases and the V segment lost 3 bases, leaving 8 bases of the junction unmatched. CDR3 region: CASSQWTSGGAVHEQFF. For the CDR3, the DNA is TGTGCCAGCAGCCAGTGGACTAGCGGGGGGGCCGTCCATGAGCAGTTCTTC.

This chain joins TRBV2 and TRBJ2-5; D assignment may be TRBD1 or TRBD2 (5 bases each). V lost 9 bases and J lost 5, with 22 bases in between. Germline assignment: CDR1 SNHLY and CDR2 FYNNEI. The CDR3 is 15 amino acids. DNA for the CDR3: TGTGCCAGTTCTCCGGGGCGTGGAAGGGGCGAGACCCAGTACTTC. Its protein product is CASSPGRGRGETQYF.

The chain links TRBV7-3 to TRBJ2-2, with D unclear. This CDR3 contains 15 residues. Germline CDR1 reads SGHTA; CDR2 reads FQGTGA. V shed 4 bases and J shed 5 bases, with 14 bases lying between them. The CDR3 sequence is CASSSSLGSTGELFF. The CDR3 coding sequence is TGTGCCAGCAGCTCGTCTTTGGGTTCAACCGGGGAGCTGTTTTTT.

V is TRBV2 and J is TRBJ1-1; D is unresolved. This CDR3 spans 12 amino acids. Germline assignment: CDR1 SNHLY and CDR2 FYNNEI. With 3 bases removed from V and 4 bases from J, the gap between germline ends came to 6 bases. The CDR3 DNA follows: TGTGCCAGCAGTGAGTCAAGCACTGAAGCTTTCTTT. Protein product: CASSESSTEAFF.